This T cell receptor (beta chain) was captured by sequencing in a study of technical replicates of blood from a handful of donors. Germline loops: CDR1 SGHTA, CDR2 FQGNSA. The CDR3 covers 16 residues. The V segment lost 2 bases and the J segment 1 base; nucleotides outside the gene matches: 5. The table came from immunoSEQ multiplex PCR; TCRdb's copy has only in-frame clones and leaves some out. The sample shows 80,000 or so clones, approximately 94% of them seen only once. The receptor was isolated from a human donor in good health. The gene calls are TRBV7-2 and TRBJ2-1; TRBD2 matches 7 bases. Material: T cells isolated from PBMCs. CDR3 nucleotide sequence: TGTGCCAGCAGCTTAATTTCCGGGGGGTCCTACAATGAGCAGTTCTTC. As protein: CASSLISGGSYNEQFF.